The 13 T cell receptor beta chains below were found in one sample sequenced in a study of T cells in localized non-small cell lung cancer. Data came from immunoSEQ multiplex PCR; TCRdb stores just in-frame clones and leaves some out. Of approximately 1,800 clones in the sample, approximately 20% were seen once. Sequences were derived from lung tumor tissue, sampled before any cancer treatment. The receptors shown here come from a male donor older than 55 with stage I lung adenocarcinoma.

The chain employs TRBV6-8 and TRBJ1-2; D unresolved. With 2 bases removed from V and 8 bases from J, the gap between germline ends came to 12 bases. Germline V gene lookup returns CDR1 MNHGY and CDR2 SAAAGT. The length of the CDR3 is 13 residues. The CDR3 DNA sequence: TGTGCCAGCAGTTACGAGGGCAGTGGGGGCTACACCTTC. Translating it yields CASSYEGSGGYTF.

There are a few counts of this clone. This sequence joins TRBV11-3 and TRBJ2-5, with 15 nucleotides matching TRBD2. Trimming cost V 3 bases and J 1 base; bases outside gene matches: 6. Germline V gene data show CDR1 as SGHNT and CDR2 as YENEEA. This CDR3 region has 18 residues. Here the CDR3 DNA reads TGTGCCAGCAGCTTGGGACGGACTAGCGGGGGGGCCCAAGAGACCCAGTACTTC. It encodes CASSLGRTSGGAQETQYF.

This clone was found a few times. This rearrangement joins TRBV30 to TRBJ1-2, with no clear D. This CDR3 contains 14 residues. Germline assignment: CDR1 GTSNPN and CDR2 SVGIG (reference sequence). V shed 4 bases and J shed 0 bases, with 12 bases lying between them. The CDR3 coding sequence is TGTGCCTGGATAAGTAGCAATTCTAACTATGGCTACACCTTC. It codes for CAWISSNSNYGYTF.

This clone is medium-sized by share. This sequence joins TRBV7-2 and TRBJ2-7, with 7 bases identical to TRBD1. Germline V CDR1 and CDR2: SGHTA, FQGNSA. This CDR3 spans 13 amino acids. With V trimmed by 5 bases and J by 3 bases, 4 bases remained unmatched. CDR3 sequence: CASSRDSNYEQYF. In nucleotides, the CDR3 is TGTGCCAGCAGCCGGGACAGTAACTACGAGCAGTACTTC.

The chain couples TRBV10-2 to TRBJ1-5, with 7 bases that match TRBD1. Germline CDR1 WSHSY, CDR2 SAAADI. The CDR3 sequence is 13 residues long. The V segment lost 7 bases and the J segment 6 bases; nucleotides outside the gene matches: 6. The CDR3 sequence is CASTGAGGQPQHF. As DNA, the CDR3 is TGCGCCAGCACGGGGGCAGGGGGTCAGCCCCAGCATTTT.

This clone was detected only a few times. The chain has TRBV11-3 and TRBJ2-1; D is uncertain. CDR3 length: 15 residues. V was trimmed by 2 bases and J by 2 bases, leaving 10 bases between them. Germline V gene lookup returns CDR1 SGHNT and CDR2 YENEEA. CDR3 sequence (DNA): TGTGCCAGCAGCTTATCCGTGCGGACCTACAATGAGCAGTTCTTC. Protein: CASSLSVRTYNEQFF.

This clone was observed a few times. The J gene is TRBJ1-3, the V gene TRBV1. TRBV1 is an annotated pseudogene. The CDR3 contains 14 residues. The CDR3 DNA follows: TGCGCCAGCAGCGCAGGAGGCTCTGGAAACACCATATATTTT. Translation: CASSAGGSGNTIYF.

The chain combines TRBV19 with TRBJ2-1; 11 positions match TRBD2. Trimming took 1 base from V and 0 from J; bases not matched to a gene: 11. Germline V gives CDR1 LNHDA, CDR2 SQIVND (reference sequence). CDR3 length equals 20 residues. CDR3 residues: CASSIGRYSGGVSSYNEQFF. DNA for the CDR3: TGTGCCAGTAGTATAGGTCGCTATAGCGGGGGGGTCAGCTCCTACAATGAGCAGTTCTTC.

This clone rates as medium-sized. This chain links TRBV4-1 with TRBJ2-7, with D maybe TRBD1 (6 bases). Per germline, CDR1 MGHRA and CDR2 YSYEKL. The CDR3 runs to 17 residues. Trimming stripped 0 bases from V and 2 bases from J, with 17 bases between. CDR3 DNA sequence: TGCGCCAGCAGCCAAGAAGGGGGTGGGGAGCCCACCTACGAGCAGTACTTC. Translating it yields CASSQEGGGEPTYEQYF.

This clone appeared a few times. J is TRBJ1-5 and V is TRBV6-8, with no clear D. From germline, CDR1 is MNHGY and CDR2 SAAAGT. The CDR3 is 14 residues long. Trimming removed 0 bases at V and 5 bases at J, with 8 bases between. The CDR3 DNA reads TGTGCCAGCAGTTACTCGGCCAGCTATCAGCCCCAGCATTTT. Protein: CASSYSASYQPQHF.

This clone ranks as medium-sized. Written as DNA, the CDR3 is TGTGCCAGCAGCTTAACACTAGCGGGGGGTCCCAGGACCTACAATGAGCAGTTCTTC. Residues: CASSLTLAGGPRTYNEQFF. The chain couples TRBV11-3 to TRBJ2-1; 12 bases match TRBD2. This CDR3 contains 19 residues. Per the germline V gene, CDR1 is SGHNT and CDR2 is YENEEA. Losses at the gene ends were 2 bases for V and 2 bases for J; bases not matched to a gene: 10.

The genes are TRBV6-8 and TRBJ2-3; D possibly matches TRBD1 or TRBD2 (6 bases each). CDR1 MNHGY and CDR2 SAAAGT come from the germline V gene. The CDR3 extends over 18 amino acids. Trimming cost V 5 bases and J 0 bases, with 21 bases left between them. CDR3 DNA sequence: TGTGCCAGCAGTGCTTCCGTTTCCGTGGGGGGCAGCACAGATACGCAGTATTTT. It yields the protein CASSASVSVGGSTDTQYF.

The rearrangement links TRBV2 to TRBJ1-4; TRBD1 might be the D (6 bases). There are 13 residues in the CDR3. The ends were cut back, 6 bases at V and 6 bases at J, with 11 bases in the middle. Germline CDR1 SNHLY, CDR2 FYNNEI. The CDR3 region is CASRTGVYEKLFF. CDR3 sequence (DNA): TGTGCCAGCAGGACAGGAGTGTATGAAAAACTGTTTTTT.